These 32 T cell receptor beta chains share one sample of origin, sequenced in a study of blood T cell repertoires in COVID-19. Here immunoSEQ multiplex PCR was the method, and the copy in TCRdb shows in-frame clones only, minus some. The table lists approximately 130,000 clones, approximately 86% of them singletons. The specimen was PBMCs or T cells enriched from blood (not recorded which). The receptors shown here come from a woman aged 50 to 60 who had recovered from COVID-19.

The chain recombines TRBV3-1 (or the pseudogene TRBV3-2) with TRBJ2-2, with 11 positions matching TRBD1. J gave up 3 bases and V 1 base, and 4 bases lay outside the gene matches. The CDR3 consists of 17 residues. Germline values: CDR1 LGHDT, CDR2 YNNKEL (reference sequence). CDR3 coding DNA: TGTGCCAGCAGCCAAGGGACAGGGGGCGCGTACACCGGGGAGCTGTTTTTT. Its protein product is CASSQGTGGAYTGELFF.

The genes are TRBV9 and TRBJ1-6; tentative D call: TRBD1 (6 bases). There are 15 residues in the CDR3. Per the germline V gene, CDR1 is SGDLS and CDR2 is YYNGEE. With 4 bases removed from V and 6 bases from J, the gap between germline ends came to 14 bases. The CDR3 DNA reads TGTGCCAGCAGCCCCCAACCGACAGGTAATTCACCCCTCCACTTT. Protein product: CASSPQPTGNSPLHF.

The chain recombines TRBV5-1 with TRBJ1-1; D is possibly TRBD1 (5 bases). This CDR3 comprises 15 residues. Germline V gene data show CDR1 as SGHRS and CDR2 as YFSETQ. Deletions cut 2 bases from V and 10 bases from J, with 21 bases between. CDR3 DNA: TGCGCCAGCAGCTTTGGGTTTCGGGACCCCGGGGGAGCTTTCTTT. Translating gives CASSFGFRDPGGAFF.

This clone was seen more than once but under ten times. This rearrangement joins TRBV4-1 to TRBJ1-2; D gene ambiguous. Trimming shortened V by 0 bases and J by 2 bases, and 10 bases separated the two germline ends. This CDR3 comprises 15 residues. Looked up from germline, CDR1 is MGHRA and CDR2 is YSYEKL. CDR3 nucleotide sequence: TGCGCCAGCAGCCAAGACTACTCGGTAAACTATGGCTACACCTTC. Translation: CASSQDYSVNYGYTF.

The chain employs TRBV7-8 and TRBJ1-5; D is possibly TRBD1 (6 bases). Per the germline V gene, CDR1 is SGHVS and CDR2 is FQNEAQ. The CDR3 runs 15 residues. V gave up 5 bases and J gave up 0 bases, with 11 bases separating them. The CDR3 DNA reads TGTGCCAGCAGCCAACAGGGTTATAGCAATCAGCCCCAGCATTTT. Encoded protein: CASSQQGYSNQPQHF.

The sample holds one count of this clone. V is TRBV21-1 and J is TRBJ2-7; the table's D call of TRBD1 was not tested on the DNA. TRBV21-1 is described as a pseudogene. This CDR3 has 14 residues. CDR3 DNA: TGTGCCAGCAACCCGGGACAGAGCTCCTACGAGCAGTACTTC. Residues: CASNPGQSSYEQYF.

CDR3 DNA sequence: TGTGCCAGCAGCTTTACCCTCCCTAGCGGGGGACCGAACACCGGGGAGCTGTTTTTT. Its protein is CASSFTLPSGGPNTGELFF. The chain is built from TRBV7-8 and TRBJ2-2; 10 bases map to TRBD2. Germline-derived CDR1 and CDR2 are SGHVS and FQNEAQ. This CDR3 contains 19 residues. J gave up 0 bases and V 3 bases, and 10 bases lay outside the gene matches.

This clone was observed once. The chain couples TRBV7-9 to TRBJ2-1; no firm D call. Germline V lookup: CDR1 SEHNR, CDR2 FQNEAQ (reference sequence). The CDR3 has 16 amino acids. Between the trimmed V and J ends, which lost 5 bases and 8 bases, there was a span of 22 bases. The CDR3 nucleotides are TGTGCCAGCAGCCCCCTCGACGACTTCGTCGTTTATGAGCAGTTCTTC. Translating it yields CASSPLDDFVVYEQFF.

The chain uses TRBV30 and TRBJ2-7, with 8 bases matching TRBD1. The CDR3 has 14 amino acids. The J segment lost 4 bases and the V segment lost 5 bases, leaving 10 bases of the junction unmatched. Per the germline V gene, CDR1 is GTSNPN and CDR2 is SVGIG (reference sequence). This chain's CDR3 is CAWGSGQGYYEQYF. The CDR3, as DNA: TGTGCCTGGGGGTCCGGACAGGGATATTACGAGCAGTACTTC.

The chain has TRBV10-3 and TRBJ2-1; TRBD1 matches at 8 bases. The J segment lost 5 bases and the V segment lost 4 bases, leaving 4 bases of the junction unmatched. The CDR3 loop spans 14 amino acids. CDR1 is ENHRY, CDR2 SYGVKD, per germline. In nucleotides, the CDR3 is TGTGCCATCAGTGCGGACAGGGCTGACAATGAGCAGTTCTTC. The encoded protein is CAISADRADNEQFF.

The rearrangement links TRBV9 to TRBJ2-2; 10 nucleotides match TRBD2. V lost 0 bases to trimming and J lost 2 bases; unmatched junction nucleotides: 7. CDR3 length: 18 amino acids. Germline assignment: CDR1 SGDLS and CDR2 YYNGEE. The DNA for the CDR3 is TGTGCCAGCAGCGTAGAAGATAGCGGGGGGATAAACACCGGGGAGCTGTTTTTT. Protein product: CASSVEDSGGINTGELFF. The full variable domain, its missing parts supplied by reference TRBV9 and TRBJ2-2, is DSGVTQTPKHLITATGQRVTLRCSPRSGDLSVYWYQQSLDQGLQFLIQYYNGEERAKGNILERFSAQQFPDLHSELNLSSLELGDSALYFCASSVEDSGGINTGELFFGEGSRLTVL.

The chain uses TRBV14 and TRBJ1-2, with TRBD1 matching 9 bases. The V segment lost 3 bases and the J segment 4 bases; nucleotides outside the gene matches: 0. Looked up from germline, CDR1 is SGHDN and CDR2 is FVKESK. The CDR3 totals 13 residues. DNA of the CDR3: TGTGCCAGCAGCCAGGGACAGGGCTATGGCTACACCTTC. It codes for CASSQGQGYGYTF.

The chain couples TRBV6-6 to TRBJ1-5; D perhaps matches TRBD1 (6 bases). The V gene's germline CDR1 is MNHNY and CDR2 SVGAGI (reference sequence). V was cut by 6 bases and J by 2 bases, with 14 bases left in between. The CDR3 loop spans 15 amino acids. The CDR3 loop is CASSHRDTRNQPQHF. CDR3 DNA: TGTGCCAGCAGCCACCGGGACACCCGCAATCAGCCCCAGCATTTT.

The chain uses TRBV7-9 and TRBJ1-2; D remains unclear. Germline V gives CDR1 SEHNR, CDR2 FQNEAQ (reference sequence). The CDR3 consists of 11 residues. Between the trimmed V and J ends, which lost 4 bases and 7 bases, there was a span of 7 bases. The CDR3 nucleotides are TGTGCCAGCAGCTCGAGGGTTGGCTACACCTTC. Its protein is CASSSRVGYTF.

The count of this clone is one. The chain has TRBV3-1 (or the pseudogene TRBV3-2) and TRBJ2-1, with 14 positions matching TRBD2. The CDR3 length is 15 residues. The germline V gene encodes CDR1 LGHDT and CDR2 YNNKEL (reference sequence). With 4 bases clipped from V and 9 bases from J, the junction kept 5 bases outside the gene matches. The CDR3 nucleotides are TGTGCCAGCAGCCCGACTAGCGGGGGGGCGGGTGAGCAGTTCTTC. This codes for CASSPTSGGAGEQFF.

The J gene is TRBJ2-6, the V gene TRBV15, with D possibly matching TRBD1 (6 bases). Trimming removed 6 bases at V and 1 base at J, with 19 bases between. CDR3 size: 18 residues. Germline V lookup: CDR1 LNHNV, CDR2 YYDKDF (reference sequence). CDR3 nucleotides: TGTGCCACCAGAGCCAGGGGTGGGGCACCTTCTGGGGCCAACGTCCTGACTTTC. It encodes CATRARGGAPSGANVLTF.

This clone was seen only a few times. Here the CDR3 reads CASSVELRAELFF. Written as DNA, the CDR3 is TGTGCCAGCAGCGTAGAGTTGAGAGCGGAGCTGTTTTTT. This sequence joins TRBV9 and TRBJ2-2; D is unresolved. Per germline, CDR1 SGDLS and CDR2 YYNGEE. This CDR3 has 13 amino acids. V lost 0 bases and J lost 10, with 10 bases in between.

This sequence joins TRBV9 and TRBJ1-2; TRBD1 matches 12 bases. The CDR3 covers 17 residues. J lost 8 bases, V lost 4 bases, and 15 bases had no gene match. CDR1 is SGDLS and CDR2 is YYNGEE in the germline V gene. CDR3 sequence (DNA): TGTGCCAGCAGCATCACCCGGGACAGGGGGCCGTCCGGAGGCTACACCTTC. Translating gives CASSITRDRGPSGGYTF.

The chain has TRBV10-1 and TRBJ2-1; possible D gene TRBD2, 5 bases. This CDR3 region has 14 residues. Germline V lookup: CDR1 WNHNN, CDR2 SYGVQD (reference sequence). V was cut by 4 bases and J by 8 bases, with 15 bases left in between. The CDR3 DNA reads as TGCGCCAGCAGTGGCCCGGGAAGCAGCGATGAGCAGTTCTTC. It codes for CASSGPGSSDEQFF.

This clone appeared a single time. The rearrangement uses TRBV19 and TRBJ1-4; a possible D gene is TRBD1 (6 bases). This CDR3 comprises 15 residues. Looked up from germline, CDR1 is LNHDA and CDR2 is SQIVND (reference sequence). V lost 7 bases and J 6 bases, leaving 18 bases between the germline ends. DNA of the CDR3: TGTGCCAGTAACGACGGGACACCCAAGGATGAAAAACTGTTTTTT. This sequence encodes CASNDGTPKDEKLFF.

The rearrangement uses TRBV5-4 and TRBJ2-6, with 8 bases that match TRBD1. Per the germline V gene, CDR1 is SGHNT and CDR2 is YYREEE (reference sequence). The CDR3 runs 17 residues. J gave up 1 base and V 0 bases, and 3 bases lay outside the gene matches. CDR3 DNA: TGTGCCAGCAGCTTGGAAACAGGGGGTTCTGGGGCCAACGTCCTGACTTTC. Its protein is CASSLETGGSGANVLTF.

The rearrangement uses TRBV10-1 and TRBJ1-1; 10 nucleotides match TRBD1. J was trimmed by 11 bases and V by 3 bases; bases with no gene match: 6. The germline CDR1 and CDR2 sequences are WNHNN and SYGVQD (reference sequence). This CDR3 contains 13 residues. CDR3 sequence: CASSEMGQGTAFF. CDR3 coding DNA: TGCGCCAGCAGTGAAATGGGACAGGGGACGGCTTTCTTT.

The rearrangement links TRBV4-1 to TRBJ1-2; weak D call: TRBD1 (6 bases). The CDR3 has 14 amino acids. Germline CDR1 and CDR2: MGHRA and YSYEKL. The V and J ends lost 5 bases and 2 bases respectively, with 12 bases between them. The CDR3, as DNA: TGCGCCAGCAGCTACGACAGGACGAACTATGGCTACACCTTC. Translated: CASSYDRTNYGYTF.

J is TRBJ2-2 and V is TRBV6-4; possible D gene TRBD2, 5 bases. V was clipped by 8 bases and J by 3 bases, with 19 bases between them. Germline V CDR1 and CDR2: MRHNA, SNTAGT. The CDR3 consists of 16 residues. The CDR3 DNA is TGTGCCAGCCAAGAGTCGGGGAGCGGTTACACCGGGGAGCTGTTTTTT. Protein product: CASQESGSGYTGELFF.

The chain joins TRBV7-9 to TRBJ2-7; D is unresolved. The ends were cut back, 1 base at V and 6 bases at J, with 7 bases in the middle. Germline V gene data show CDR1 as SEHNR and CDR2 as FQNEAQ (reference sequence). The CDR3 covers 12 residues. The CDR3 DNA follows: TGTGCCAGCAGCTTAGGTCCCTCCGAGCAGTACTTC. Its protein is CASSLGPSEQYF.

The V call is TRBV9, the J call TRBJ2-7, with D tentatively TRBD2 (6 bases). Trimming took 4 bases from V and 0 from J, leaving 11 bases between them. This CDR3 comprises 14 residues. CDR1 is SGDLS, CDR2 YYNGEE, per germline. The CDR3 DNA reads TGTGCCAGCAGCCCCGGGACTGGCTCCTACGAGCAGTACTTC. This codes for CASSPGTGSYEQYF.

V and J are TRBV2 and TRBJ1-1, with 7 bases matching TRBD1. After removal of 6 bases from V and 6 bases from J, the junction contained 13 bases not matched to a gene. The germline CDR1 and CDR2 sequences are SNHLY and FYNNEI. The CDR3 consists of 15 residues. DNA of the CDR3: TGTGCCAGCAGCTACACAGGGGCTGGGCGAGCTGAAGCTTTCTTT. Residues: CASSYTGAGRAEAFF.

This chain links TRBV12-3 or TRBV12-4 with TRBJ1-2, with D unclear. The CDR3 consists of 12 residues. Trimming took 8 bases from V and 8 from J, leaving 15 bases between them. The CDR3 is CASGEKSRGYTF. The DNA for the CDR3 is TGTGCCAGCGGGGAGAAATCGCGGGGCTACACCTTC.

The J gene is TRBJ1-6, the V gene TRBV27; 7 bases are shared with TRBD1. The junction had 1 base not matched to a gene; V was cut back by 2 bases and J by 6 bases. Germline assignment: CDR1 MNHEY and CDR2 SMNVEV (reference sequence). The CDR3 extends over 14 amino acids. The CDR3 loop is CASSLGDSNSPLHF. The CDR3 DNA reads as TGTGCCAGCAGTTTAGGGGACAGTAATTCACCCCTCCACTTT.

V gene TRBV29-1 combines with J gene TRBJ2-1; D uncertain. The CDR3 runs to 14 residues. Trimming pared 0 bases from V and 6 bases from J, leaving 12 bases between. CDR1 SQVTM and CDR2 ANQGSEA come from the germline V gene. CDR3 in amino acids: CSVEDFHESNEQFF. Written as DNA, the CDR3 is TGCAGCGTTGAAGATTTCCACGAGTCCAATGAGCAGTTCTTC.

In DNA, the CDR3 is TGTGCCAGCAGCGGGGGGCATGCGAGATCCACAGATACGCAGTATTTT. Its translation: CASSGGHARSTDTQYF. The V gene is TRBV9, the J gene TRBJ2-3; tentatively, D is TRBD1 (6 bases). CDR1 is SGDLS, CDR2 YYNGEE, per germline. Trimming left V 3 bases short and J 2 bases short, with 16 bases between. This CDR3 spans 16 amino acids.

CDR3 sequence (DNA): TGTGCCAGCAGCGCCGGAGGGGACTATGGCTACACCTTC. Protein product: CASSAGGDYGYTF. This chain joins TRBV9 and TRBJ1-2; TRBD1 is a possible D gene (5 bases). This CDR3 is built from 13 residues. CDR1 is SGDLS, CDR2 YYNGEE, per germline. V lost 3 bases to trimming and J lost 3 bases, with 9 bases between them.